These 6 T cell receptor beta chains were sequenced from one sample in a study of molecular identifiers for immune sequencing clone quantification. One entry per CDR3 protein, called by TCRdb with MiXCR from the PCR reads. The sample has some 580,000 distinct CDR3 sequences; about 25% are singletons. Sequencing input: naive CD8+ T cells from blood, with Jurkat cell RNA spiked in. Regarding subset: FACS-sorted CD8+CD4-CCR7+CD45RA+ naive T cells. The receptors stem from a human donor in good health. Some libraries in this study had Jurkat cell RNA spiked in.

This clonotype occurred a few times. The J gene is TRBJ2-2, the V gene TRBV27; 9 bases map to TRBD1. CDR3 length: 17 amino acids. CDR1 and CDR2 (germline): MNHEY, SMNVEV (reference sequence). Germline trimming cut 3 bases from V and 2 bases from J; bases unmatched to any gene: 7. DNA for the CDR3: TGTGCCAGCAGTTTTGTTGGGACAGGGCATAACACCGGGGAGCTGTTTTTT. Its protein product is CASSFVGTGHNTGELFF.

The V gene is TRBV2, the J gene TRBJ1-1, with D tentatively TRBD1 (6 bases). Germline V gene sequence: CDR1 SNHLY, CDR2 FYNNEI. CDR3 length equals 14 residues. The V end was cut by 5 bases, the J end by 0 bases, with 10 bases between. Here the CDR3 DNA reads TGTGCCAGCAGTAACAGGGTCTTGAACACTGAAGCTTTCTTT. Residues: CASSNRVLNTEAFF.

Details on this clonotype: A read error may explain this, as a much larger clone is one base away. V usage is TRBV24-1 and J usage is TRBJ2-2; D is ambiguous. The V gene's germline CDR1 is KGHDR and CDR2 SFDVKD. The CDR3 contains 16 residues. CDR3 loop: CATSDQDRLNSGELFF. The CDR3 DNA is TGTGCCACCAGTGACCAGGACCGTCTGAACTCCGGGGAGCTGTTTTTT.

The chain carries TRBV19 and TRBJ2-3; D gene uncertain. The V gene's germline CDR1 is LNHDA and CDR2 SQIVND (reference sequence). V was pared by 3 bases and J by 0 bases, with 10 bases between. The CDR3 contains 15 residues. The CDR3 sequence is CASSIYRASTDTQYF. The CDR3 coding sequence is TGTGCCAGTAGTATTTACAGAGCTAGCACAGATACGCAGTATTTT.

This clonotype showed up many times. Here the CDR3 reads CASSYFFLAPEGETQYF. The CDR3 DNA reads TGTGCCAGCAGTTACTTTTTTCTAGCCCCTGAGGGTGAGACCCAGTACTTC. The chain carries TRBV6-2 or TRBV6-3 and TRBJ2-5, with TRBD2 as a possible D gene (5 bases). V lost 1 base, J lost 5 bases, and 20 bases lay in between. This CDR3 has 17 amino acids. The V gene's germline CDR1 is MNHEY and CDR2 SVGEGT.

Notes on this clonotype: The missing conserved phenylalanine or tryptophan at the end of this CDR3 makes a read error likely. The chain joins TRBV15 to TRBJ2-7, with D possibly matching TRBD2 (5 bases). Germline CDR1 LNHNV, CDR2 YYDKDF (reference sequence). V was clipped by 4 bases and J by 6 bases, with 16 bases between them. The CDR3 spans 14 residues. The CDR3 loop is CATSKRTAAVEQYL. Written as DNA, the CDR3 is TGTGCCACCAGCAAAAGGACGGCAGCGGTCGAGCAGTACCTC.